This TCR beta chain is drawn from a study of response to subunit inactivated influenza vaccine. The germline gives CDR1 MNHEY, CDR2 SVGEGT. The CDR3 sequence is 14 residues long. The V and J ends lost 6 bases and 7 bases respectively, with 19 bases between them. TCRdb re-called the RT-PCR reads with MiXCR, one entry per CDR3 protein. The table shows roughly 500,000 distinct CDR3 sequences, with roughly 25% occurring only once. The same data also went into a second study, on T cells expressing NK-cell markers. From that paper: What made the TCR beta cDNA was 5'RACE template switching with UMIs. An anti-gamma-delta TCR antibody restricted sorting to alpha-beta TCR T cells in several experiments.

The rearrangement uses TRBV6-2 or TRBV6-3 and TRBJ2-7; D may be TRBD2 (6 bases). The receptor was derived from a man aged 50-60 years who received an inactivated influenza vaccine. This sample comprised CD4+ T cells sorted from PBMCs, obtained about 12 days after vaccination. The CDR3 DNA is TGTGCCAGCAGCTACAGGTGGCGGGACCTGGAGCAGTACTTC. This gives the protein CASSYRWRDLEQYF.